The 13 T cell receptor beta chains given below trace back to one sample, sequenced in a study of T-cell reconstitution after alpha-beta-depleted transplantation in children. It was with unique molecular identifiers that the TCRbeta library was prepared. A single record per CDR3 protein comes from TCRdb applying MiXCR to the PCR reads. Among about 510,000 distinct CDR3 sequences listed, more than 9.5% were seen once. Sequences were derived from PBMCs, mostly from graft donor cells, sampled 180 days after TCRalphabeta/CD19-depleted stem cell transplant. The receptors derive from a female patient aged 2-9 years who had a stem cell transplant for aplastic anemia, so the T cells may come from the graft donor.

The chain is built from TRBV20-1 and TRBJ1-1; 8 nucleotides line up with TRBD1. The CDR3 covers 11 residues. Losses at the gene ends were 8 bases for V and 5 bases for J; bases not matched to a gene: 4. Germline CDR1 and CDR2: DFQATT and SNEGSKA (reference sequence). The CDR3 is CSSRGLTEAFF. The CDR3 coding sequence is TGCAGTTCCAGGGGGCTGACTGAAGCTTTCTTT.

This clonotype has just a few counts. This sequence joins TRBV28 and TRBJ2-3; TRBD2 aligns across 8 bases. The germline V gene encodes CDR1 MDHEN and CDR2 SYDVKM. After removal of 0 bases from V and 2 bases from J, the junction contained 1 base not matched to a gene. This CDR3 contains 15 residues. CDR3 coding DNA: TGTGCCAGCAGTTTATGGCGGGAGGCCACAGATACGCAGTATTTT. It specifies CASSLWREATDTQYF.

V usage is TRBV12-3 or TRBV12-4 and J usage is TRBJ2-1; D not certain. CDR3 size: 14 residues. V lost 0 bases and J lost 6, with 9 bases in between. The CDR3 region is CASSLAALINEQFF. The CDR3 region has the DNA TGTGCCAGCAGTTTAGCAGCCTTGATCAATGAGCAGTTCTTC.

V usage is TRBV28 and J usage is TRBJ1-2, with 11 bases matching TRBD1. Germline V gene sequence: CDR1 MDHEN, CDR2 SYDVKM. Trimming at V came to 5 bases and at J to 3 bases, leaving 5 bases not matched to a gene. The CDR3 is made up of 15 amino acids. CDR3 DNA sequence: TGTGCCAGCAGTACTGGACAGGGGGCGTACTATGGCTACACCTTC. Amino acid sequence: CASSTGQGAYYGYTF.

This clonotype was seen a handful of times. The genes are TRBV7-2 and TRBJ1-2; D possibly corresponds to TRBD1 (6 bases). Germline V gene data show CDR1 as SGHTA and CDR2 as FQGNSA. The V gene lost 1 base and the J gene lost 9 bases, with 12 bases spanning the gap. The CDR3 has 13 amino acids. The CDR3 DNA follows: TGTGCCAGCAGCTTAGATCAGCAGGGGCGCTACACCTTC. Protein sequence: CASSLDQQGRYTF.

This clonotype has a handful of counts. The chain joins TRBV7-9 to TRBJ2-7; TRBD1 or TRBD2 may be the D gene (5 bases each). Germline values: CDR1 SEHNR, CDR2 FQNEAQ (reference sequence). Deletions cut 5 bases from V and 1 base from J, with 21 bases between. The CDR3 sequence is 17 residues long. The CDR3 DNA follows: TGTGCCAGCAGCGAACTCGGCGGTCAGGGAGATTCCTACGAGCAGTACGTC. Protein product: CASSELGGQGDSYEQYV.

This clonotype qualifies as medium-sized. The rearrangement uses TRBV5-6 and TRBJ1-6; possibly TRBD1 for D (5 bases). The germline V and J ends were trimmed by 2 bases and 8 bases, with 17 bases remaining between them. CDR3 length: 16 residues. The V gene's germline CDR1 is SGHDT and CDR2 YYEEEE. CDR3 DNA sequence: TGTGCCAGCAGCTTCCAGGGAACCGAAACCCATTCACCCCTCCACTTT. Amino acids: CASSFQGTETHSPLHF.

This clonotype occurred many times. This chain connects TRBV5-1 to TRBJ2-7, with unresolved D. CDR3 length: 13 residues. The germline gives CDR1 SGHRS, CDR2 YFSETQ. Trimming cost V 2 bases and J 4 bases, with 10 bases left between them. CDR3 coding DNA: TGCGCCAGCAGCTTACCCCGCAGTTACGAGCAGTACTTC. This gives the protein CASSLPRSYEQYF.

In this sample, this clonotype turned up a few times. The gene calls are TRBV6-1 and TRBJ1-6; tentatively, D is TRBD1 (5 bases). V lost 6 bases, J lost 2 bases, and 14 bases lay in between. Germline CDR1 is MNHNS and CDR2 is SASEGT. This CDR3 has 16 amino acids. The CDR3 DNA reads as TGTGCCAGCAGATCAGGGTTATCAGCCTATAATTCACCCCTCCACTTT. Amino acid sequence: CASRSGLSAYNSPLHF.

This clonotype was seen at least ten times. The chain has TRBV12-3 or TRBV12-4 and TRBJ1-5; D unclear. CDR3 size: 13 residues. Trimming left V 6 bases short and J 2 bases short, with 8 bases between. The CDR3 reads CASSPSGNQPQHF. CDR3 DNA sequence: TGTGCCAGCAGCCCGAGTGGCAATCAGCCCCAGCATTTT.

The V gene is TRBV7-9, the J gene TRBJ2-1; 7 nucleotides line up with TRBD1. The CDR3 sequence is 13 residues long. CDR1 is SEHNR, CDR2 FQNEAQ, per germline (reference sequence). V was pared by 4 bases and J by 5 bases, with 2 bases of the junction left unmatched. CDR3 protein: CASSSQGNNEQFF. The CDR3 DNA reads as TGTGCCAGCAGCTCACAGGGGAACAATGAGCAGTTCTTC.

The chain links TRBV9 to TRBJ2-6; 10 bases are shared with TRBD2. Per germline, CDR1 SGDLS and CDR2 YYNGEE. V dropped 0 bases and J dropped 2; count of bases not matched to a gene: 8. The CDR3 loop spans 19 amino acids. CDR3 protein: CASSVAPSGRAPGANVLTF. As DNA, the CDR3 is TGTGCCAGCAGCGTAGCTCCAAGCGGGAGGGCCCCTGGGGCCAACGTCCTGACTTTC.

CDR3 nucleotides: TGTGCCAGCAGCTACCTAGCGGGAGTTCGGGATGAGCAGTTCTTC. Its protein is CASSYLAGVRDEQFF. This chain joins TRBV7-2 and TRBJ2-1, with 10 positions matching TRBD2. This CDR3 comprises 15 residues. Trimming took 4 bases from V and 8 from J; bases not matched to a gene: 8. CDR1 and CDR2 from the germline V gene are SGHTA and FQGNSA. The variable domain in full, with the rest retrieved from reference TRBV7-2 and TRBJ2-1, is GAGVSQSPSNKVTEKGKDVELRCDPISGHTALYWYRQSLGQGLEFLIYFQGNSAPDKSGLPSDRFSAERTGGSVSTLTIQRTQQEDSAVYLCASSYLAGVRDEQFFGPGTRLTVL.